This TCR beta chain was recorded in a study of T cells after yellow fever vaccination. Template switching by 5'RACE produced TCR cDNA, adding a universal primer site and UMIs. TCRdb used MiXCR to reprocess the 5' RACE reads, holding one entry per CDR3 protein. Among 50,000 to 60,000 distinct CDR3 sequences listed, around 6.1% were seen once. This clonotype was counted ten times or more. The CDR3 loop spans 10 amino acids. V dropped 7 bases and J dropped 5 bases, with 8 bases sitting between them. Germline-derived CDR1 and CDR2 are SQVTM and ANQGSEA. This clonotype was obtained from a man aged 18 to 29 who received the YFV17D yellow fever vaccine. This specimen consisted of PBMCs, either bulk or a sorted T-cell subset (CD4+, CD8+, memory, or dextramer-sorted; not recorded which), obtained on the day of the yellow fever booster vaccination. The chain carries TRBV29-1 and TRBJ1-1; D unresolved. The CDR3 loop reads CSASGTEAFF. The CDR3 region has the DNA TGCAGCGCCTCTGGGACTGAAGCTTTCTTT.